This entry lists 2 T cell receptor beta chains sequenced from one sample in a study of cytomegalovirus exposure and HLA in healthy donors. Assay: immunoSEQ multiplex PCR; the TCRdb copy retains only in-frame clones and omits some. Of 300,000 to 450,000 clones listed, roughly 85% are singletons. Sequencing used PBMCs. The source is a woman aged 18-35 years in good health and CMV-seronegative.

The chain's CDR3 is CASSPQGQTNTEAFF. The CDR3 bases are TGTGCCAGCTCACCTCAGGGACAGACTAACACTGAAGCTTTCTTT. The rearrangement uses TRBV18 and TRBJ1-1, with TRBD1 matching over 7 bases. The V gene's germline CDR1 is KGHSH and CDR2 LQKENI. The CDR3 has 15 residues. The V segment lost 3 bases and the J segment 2 bases; nucleotides outside the gene matches: 6.

J is TRBJ2-2 and V is TRBV7-9; weak D call: TRBD1 (6 bases). V was cut by 6 bases and J by 5 bases, with 13 bases left in between. In germline, CDR1 is SEHNR, CDR2 FQNEAQ (reference sequence). This CDR3 region has 14 residues. This CDR3 reads CASSWDTPTGELFF. DNA of the CDR3: TGTGCCAGCAGTTGGGACACCCCTACCGGGGAGCTGTTTTTT.